Each of the 14 T cell receptor beta chains below was sequenced from the same sample in a study of cytomegalovirus exposure and HLA in healthy donors. This PCR relied on a set of 60 Vbeta primers and 13 Jbeta primers. This table comes from immunoSEQ multiplex PCR, and its TCRdb copy is limited to in-frame clones, with some not included. The sample includes around 90,000 clones, around 78% seen only once; the top ten take around 0.53%. What was sequenced was PBMCs. The source is a man aged 30 to 39 in good health and CMV-seronegative.

The V gene is TRBV7-2, the J gene TRBJ1-1; D is unclear. The CDR3 is 12 amino acids. CDR1 SGHTA and CDR2 FQGNSA come from the germline V gene. The V end was cut by 2 bases, the J end by 8 bases, with 9 bases between. The DNA for the CDR3 is TGTGCCAGCAGCTTACCCCGAGGGGAAGCTTTCTTT. This codes for CASSLPRGEAFF.

This rearrangement joins TRBV15 to TRBJ2-3; the match to TRBD1 covers 7 bases. This CDR3 comprises 16 residues. Trimming cost V 0 bases and J 3 bases; bases outside gene matches: 6. Germline V gene lookup returns CDR1 LNHNV and CDR2 YYDKDF (reference sequence). The CDR3 sequence: CATSRDVRGLTDTQYF. The DNA for the CDR3 is TGTGCCACCAGCAGAGATGTGAGGGGGCTGACAGATACGCAGTATTTT.

The chain employs TRBV20-1 and TRBJ2-5; no definite D call. This CDR3 has 10 amino acids. CDR1 and CDR2 from the germline V gene are DFQATT and SNEGSKA (reference sequence). This chain's CDR3 is CSGFQETQYF. For the CDR3, the DNA is TGCTCCGGGTTCCAAGAGACCCAGTACTTC.

The chain couples TRBV9 to TRBJ2-2; 7 bases align to TRBD2. Losses at the gene ends were 0 bases for V and 0 bases for J; bases not matched to a gene: 2. Germline CDR1 is SGDLS and CDR2 is YYNGEE. The CDR3 totals 16 residues. The CDR3 reads CASSVEAGANTGELFF. The CDR3 DNA follows: TGTGCCAGCAGCGTAGAGGCGGGAGCGAACACCGGGGAGCTGTTTTTT.

The chain combines TRBV19 with TRBJ1-5; no clear D gene. The germline gives CDR1 LNHDA, CDR2 SQIVND (reference sequence). V gave up 3 bases and J gave up 5 bases, with 23 bases separating them. The CDR3 covers 18 residues. CDR3 sequence reads: CASSIYRGILRADQPQHF. In DNA, the CDR3 is TGTGCCAGTAGTATCTATCGAGGGATCCTCCGAGCCGATCAGCCCCAGCATTTT.

This clone appeared a few times. This chain joins TRBV6-5 and TRBJ1-2, with TRBD1 identical over 7 bases. CDR3 length equals 13 residues. Germline CDR1 is MNHEY and CDR2 is SVGAGI. V lost 7 bases, J lost 2 bases, and 4 bases stayed unmatched. Here the CDR3 DNA reads TGTGCCAGCATTGACAGGGAAAACTATGGCTACACCTTC. This encodes CASIDRENYGYTF.

The CDR3 DNA is TGTGCCAGCAGCTCCATGGGGGGGATAGACACTGAAGCTTTCTTT. This sequence encodes CASSSMGGIDTEAFF. This chain uses TRBV5-4 with TRBJ1-1; possible D gene TRBD1, 5 bases. The CDR3 runs 15 residues. Germline CDR1 and CDR2: SGHNT and YYREEE (reference sequence). Trimming stripped 3 bases from V and 3 bases from J, with 15 bases between.

V gene TRBV2 combines with J gene TRBJ2-1, with D perhaps TRBD2 (5 bases). Germline V gene lookup returns CDR1 SNHLY and CDR2 FYNNEI. Trimming left V 5 bases short and J 0 bases short, with 17 bases between. CDR3 length equals 17 residues. The chain's CDR3 is CASSKMGREGSYNEQFF. Written as DNA, the CDR3 is TGTGCCAGCAGTAAGATGGGGAGAGAAGGCTCCTACAATGAGCAGTTCTTC.

This rearrangement joins TRBV18 to TRBJ1-5, with D tentatively TRBD1 (6 bases). CDR1 is KGHSH and CDR2 is LQKENI in the germline V gene. This CDR3 region has 14 residues. The V end lost 3 bases, the J end lost 3 bases, and 9 bases lay between the germline ends. CDR3 protein: CASSPQGLNQPQHF. As DNA, the CDR3 is TGTGCCAGCTCACCCCAGGGGCTCAATCAGCCCCAGCATTTT.

This clone appeared once. This chain connects TRBV5-4 to TRBJ2-2, with D tentatively TRBD2 (6 bases). Germline CDR1 is SGHNT and CDR2 is YYREEE (reference sequence). CDR3 length: 16 amino acids. Deletions cut 3 bases from V and 0 bases from J, with 12 bases between. CDR3 sequence (DNA): TGTGCCAGCAGCTCCCGGAGGGGTACGAACACCGGGGAGCTGTTTTTT. Translating gives CASSSRRGTNTGELFF.

V gene TRBV19 combines with J gene TRBJ2-7; D unclear. Germline V CDR1 and CDR2: LNHDA, SQIVND (reference sequence). The V end was cut by 1 base, the J end by 6 bases, with 10 bases between. This CDR3 is 13 amino acids long. CDR3 in DNA: TGTGCCAGTAGTATAGCGGCAGGCCGCGAGCAGTACTTC. It specifies CASSIAAGREQYF.

This clone came up once. V gene TRBV19 combines with J gene TRBJ1-2; 9 bases align to TRBD1. Trimming took 5 bases from V and 1 from J; bases not matched to a gene: 5. The CDR3 sequence is 15 residues long. Per germline, CDR1 LNHDA and CDR2 SQIVND (reference sequence). CDR3 loop: CASSHDRGNNYGYTF. In DNA form, the CDR3 reads TGTGCCAGTAGTCATGACAGGGGGAATAACTATGGCTACACCTTC.

This chain connects TRBV4-2 to TRBJ2-7; 14 bases map to TRBD2. Germline CDR1 and CDR2: LGHNA and YNFKEQ. This CDR3 is 17 amino acids long. The V and J ends lost 4 bases and 1 base, in that order; junction bases with no gene match: 6. The CDR3 region is CASSLGGLAGASYEQYF. The CDR3 coding sequence is TGTGCCAGCAGCCTCGGGGGACTAGCGGGGGCGTCCTACGAGCAGTACTTC.

This clone was seen more than once but under ten times. This chain uses TRBV6-6 with TRBJ2-2; no reliable D call. V was shortened by 0 bases and J by 0 bases, with 5 bases between the two germline ends. Per the germline V gene, CDR1 is MNHNY and CDR2 is SVGAGI (reference sequence). The CDR3 is made up of 15 amino acids. The CDR3 is CASSYSSPNTGELFF. CDR3 DNA sequence: TGTGCCAGCAGTTACTCTTCTCCGAACACCGGGGAGCTGTTTTTT.